Sequencing of this T cell receptor (beta chain) was carried out in a study of response to subunit inactivated influenza vaccine (dated by TCRdb to the late 2010s). Concerning the study at large: Deep quantitative T cell receptor repertoire profiling was used in the study to track responses to a trivalent subunit inactivated influenza vaccine. What the work shows at the level of the full study, not this receptor alone: According to the authors, only a limited number of new T cells may be recruited by each seasonal influenza vaccination.

In this sample, this clonotype turned up many times. The antigen it binds to is not known. Per-base quality was not reported, and no clone a single base away is much larger than it. Libraries were made using RT-PCR. The run used an Illumina HiSeq 2500. TCRdb passed the public sequencing reads through fastp at Q25 and MiXCR, retaining productive beta sequences. CDR3 protein duplicates are merged, each entry listing the most common genes and DNA. The sample table records roughly 630,000 distinct CDR3 sequences; around 13% of these occur just once. The ten most abundant clones make up 7.6% of the sample. According to the germline V gene, CDR1 reads SGHVS and CDR2 reads FQNEAQ. There are 13 amino acids in the CDR3, from cysteine to phenylalanine inclusive. Just the 39-base CDR3 DNA is kept, in frame starting at base 1. V and J are truncated by 1 base and 7 bases respectively, leaving an intervening sequence of 10 bases.

The sample consisted of PBMCs from blood, taken 14 days before vaccination. The rearranged segments are TRBV7-8 and TRBJ2-5; the D gene may be TRBD1 or TRBD2, since each aligns over 5 bases. The sequence came from a man in his fifties who received an inactivated influenza vaccine. Donor details come from another sample of the same person, matched by shared clones. The DNA reads TGTGCCAGCAGCTTAGTAGCGAGGGGGACCCAGTACTTC. This is translated as CASSLVARGTQYF.